The T cell receptor (beta chain) under discussion was sequenced for a study of cytomegalovirus exposure and HLA in healthy donors. Study at large: Inside one of the first data releases sat some 93 million unique TCRs taken from HLA-typed donors.

To note about this clone: What it binds is not known.

Researchers ran the PCR with 60 Vbeta and 13 Jbeta primers. The assay was immunoSEQ multiplex PCR, and TCRdb's table has in-frame clones only and misses some. The sample lists more than 45,000 clones; almost 85% were seen once. The CDR3 covers 19 residues. J gave up 3 bases and V 1 base, and 11 bases lay outside the gene matches. The germline gives CDR1 SGHVS, CDR2 FQNEAQ. Regarding the study as a whole: Researchers counted around 160 TCR beta chains as cytomegalovirus-associated.

The chain uses TRBV7-8 and TRBJ2-7, with 14 bases matching TRBD2. Sequences were obtained from PBMCs. The TCR comes from a man aged 45-60 years in good health and CMV-seronegative. The CDR3 reads CASSLGTGTSGGRGYEQYF. As DNA, the CDR3 is TGTGCCAGCAGCTTAGGCACCGGGACTAGCGGGGGCCGAGGCTACGAGCAGTACTTC. Supplemented by reference TRBV7-8 and TRBJ2-7, the full variable domain reads GAGVSQSPRYKVAKRGQDVALRCDPISGHVSLFWYQQALGQGPEFLTYFQNEAQLDKSGLPSDRFFAERPEGSVSTLKIQRTQQEDSAVYLCASSLGTGTSGGRGYEQYFGPGTRLTVT.